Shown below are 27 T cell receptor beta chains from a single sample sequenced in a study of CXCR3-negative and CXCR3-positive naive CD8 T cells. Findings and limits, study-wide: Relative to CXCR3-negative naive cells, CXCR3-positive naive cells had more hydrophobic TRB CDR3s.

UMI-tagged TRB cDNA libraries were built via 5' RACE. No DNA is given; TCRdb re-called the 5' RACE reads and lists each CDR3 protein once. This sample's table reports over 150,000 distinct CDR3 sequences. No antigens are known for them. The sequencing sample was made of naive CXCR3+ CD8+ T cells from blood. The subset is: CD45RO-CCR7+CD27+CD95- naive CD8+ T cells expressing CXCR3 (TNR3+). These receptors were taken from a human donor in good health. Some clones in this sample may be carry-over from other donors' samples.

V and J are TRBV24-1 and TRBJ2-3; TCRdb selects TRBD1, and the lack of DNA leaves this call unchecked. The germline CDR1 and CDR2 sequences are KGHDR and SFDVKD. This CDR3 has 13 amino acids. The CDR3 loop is CATRGQRTDTQYF.

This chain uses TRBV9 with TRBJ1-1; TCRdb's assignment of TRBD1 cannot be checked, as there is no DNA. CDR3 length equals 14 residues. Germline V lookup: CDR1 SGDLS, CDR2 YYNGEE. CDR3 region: CASSAGTWEIEAFF.

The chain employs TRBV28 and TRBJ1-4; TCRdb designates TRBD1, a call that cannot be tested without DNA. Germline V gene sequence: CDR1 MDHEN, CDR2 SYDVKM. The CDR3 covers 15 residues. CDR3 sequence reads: CASKGDGGIYEKLFF.

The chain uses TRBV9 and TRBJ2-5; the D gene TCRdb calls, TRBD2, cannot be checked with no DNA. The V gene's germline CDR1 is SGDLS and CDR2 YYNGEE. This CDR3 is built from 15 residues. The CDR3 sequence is CASSVAGGGAETQYF.

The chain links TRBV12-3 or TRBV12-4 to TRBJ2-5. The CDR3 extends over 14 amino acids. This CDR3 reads CASSPGPLEETQYF.

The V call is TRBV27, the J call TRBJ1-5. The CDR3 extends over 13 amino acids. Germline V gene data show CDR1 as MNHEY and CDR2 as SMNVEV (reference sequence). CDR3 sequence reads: CASSFYSNQPQHF.

The CDR3 reads CATSREGQMGTEAFF. This rearrangement joins TRBV15 to TRBJ1-1. CDR1 is LNHNV and CDR2 is YYDKDF in the germline V gene (reference sequence). The CDR3 contains 15 residues. Full variable domain (remainder filled in from reference TRBV15 and TRBJ1-1): DAMVIQNPRYQVTQFGKPVTLSCSQTLNHNVMYWYQQKSSQAPKLLFHYYDKDFNNEADTPDNFQSRRPNTSFCFLDIRSPGLGDTAMYLCATSREGQMGTEAFFGQGTRLTVV.

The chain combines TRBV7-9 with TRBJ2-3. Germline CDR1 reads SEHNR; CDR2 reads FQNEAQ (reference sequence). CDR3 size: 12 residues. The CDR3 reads CASSPILDTQYF.

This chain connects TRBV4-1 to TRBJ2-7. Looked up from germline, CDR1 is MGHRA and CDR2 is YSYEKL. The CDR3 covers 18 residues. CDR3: CASSPSTGETLLSYEQYF.

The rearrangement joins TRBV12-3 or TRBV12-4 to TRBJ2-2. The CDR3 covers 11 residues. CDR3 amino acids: CASSSVGELFF.

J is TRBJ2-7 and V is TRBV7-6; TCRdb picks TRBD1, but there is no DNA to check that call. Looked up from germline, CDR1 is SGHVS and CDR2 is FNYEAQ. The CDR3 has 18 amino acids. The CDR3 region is CASSLEWTAERTERGQYF.

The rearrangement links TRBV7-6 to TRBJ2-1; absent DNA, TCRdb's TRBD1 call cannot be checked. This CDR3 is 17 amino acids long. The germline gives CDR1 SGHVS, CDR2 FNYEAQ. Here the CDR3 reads CASSLVGGRSSYNEQFF. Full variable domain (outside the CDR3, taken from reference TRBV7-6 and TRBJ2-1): GAGVSQSPRYKVTKRGQDVALRCDPISGHVSLYWYRQALGQGPEFLTYFNYEAQQDKSGLPNDRFSAERPEGSISTLTIQRTEQRDSAMYRCASSLVGGRSSYNEQFFGPGTRLTVL.

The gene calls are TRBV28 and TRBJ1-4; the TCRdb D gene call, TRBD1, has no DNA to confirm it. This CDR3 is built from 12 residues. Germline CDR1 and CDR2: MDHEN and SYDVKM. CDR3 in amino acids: CASTREGEKLFF. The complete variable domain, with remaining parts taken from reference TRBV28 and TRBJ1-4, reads DVKVTQSSRYLVKRTGEKVFLECVQDMDHENMFWYRQDPGLGLRLIYFSYDVKMKEKGDIPEGYSVSREKKERFSLILESASTNQTSMYLCASTREGEKLFFGSGTQLSVL.

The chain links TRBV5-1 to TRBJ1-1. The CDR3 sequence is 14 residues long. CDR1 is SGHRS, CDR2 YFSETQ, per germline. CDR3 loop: CASSLGDMNTEAFF.

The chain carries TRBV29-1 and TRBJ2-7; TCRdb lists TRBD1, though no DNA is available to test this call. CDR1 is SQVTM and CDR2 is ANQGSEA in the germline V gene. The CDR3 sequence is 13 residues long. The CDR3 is CSAKGGVTYEQYF.

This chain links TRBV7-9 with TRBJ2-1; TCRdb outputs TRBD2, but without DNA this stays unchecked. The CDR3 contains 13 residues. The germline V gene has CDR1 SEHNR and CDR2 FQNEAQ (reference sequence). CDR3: CASSHGLPREQFF.

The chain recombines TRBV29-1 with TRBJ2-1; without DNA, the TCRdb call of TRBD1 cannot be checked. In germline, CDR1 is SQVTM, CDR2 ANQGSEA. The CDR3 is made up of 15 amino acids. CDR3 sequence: CSVEAGASSYNEQFF.

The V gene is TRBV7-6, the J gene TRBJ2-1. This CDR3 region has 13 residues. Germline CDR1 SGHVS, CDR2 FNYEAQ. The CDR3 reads CASMAIPNNEQFF.

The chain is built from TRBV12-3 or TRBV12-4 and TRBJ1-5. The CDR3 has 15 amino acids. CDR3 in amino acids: CASSSNLGGDQPQHF.

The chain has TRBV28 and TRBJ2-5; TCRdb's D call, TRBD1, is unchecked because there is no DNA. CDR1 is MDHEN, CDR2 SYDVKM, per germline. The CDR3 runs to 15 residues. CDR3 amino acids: CASSLQGAWQETQYF.

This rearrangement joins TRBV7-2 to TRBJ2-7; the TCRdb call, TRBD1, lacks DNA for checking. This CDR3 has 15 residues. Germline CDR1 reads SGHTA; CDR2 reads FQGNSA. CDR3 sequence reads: CASSPRTGWSYEQYF.

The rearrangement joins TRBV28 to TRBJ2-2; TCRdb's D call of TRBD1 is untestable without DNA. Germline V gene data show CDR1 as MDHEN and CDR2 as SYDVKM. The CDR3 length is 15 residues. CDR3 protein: CASSPRTGNTGELFF.

The CDR3 protein is CASSPLGQGVYEQYF. This chain joins TRBV5-1 and TRBJ2-7; TCRdb picks TRBD1, but there is no DNA to check that call. This CDR3 is built from 15 residues. Germline V gene data show CDR1 as SGHRS and CDR2 as YFSETQ.

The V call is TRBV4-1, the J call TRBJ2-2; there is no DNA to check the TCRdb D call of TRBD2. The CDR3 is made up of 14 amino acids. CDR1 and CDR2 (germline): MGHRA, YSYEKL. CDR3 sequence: CASGRGQKAGELFF.

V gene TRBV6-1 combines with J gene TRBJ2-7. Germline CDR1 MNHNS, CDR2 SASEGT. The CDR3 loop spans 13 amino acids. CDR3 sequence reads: CASSEGHYYEQYF.

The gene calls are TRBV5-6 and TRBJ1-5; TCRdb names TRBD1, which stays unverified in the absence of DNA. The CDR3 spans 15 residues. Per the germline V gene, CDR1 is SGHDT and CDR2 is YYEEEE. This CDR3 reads CASSLRDRAGQPQHF.

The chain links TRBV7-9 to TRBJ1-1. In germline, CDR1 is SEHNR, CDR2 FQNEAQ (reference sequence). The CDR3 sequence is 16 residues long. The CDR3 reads CASSHRGRGWGTEAFF.